This is a list of T cell receptor beta chains from one sample in a study of T cells after yellow fever vaccination. TCRdb reprocessed the 5' RACE reads with MiXCR, giving one entry per CDR3 protein. This repertoire shows under 200,000 distinct CDR3 sequences, around 7% found once; its top ten account for 2.5%. Sequencing was performed on CD4+ T cells sorted from PBMCs, taken less than 6 days after the first yellow fever vaccination. These receptors were taken from a man between 18 and 29 years old who received the YFV17D yellow fever vaccine. CDR3s include the opening cysteine and the closing phenylalanine or tryptophan. Fields, in order: V gene, clone size, D gene, J gene, CDR3 DNA, CDR3 protein. D genes are given only for firm matches. Size tells how often a clone was seen (once, few, many) or the class of an expanded clone, and some rows leave it out.

TRBV11-2,few,TRBD1,TRBJ1-5,TGTGCCAGCAGCTTAGATCCAGGGGGAAATCAGCCCCAGCATTTT,CASSLDPGGNQPQHF
TRBV20-1,.,TRBD2,TRBJ2-3,TGCAGTGCTCATTGGGGACTAGACCCTCGGAGCACAGATACGCAGTATTTT,CSAHWGLDPRSTDTQYF
TRBV7-2,many,TRBD1,TRBJ1-2,TGTGCCAGCAGCCCCGACAGGGTGGGTGGCTACACCTTC,CASSPDRVGGYTF
TRBV25-1,many,TRBD1,TRBJ1-1,TGTGCCAGCAGTGGCTTGGGACAGCCGAACACTGAAGCTTTCTTT,CASSGLGQPNTEAFF
TRBV18,many,.,TRBJ2-1,TGTGCCAGCTCACCGCTAAGCTCGAGCTCCTACAATGAGCAGTTCTTC,CASSPLSSSSYNEQFF
TRBV20-1,many,.,TRBJ1-2,TGCAGTGCTAGGTCGGGGGGAGGGGGCTACACCTTC,CSARSGGGGYTF
TRBV6-5,many,.,TRBJ1-1,TGTGCCAGCTCCGAAGGAGTTAAGGGGAACACTGAAGCTTTCTTT,CASSEGVKGNTEAFF
TRBV27,few,TRBD1,TRBJ1-2,TGTGCCAGCAGTTTAAGGCAGGGGGCATATGGCTACACCTTC,CASSLRQGAYGYTF
TRBV7-2,many,.,TRBJ2-2,TGTGCCAGCAGCTTAGTGACCCTTGCCGGGGAGCTGTTTTTT,CASSLVTLAGELFF
TRBV12-3/TRBV12-4,many,.,TRBJ2-3,TGTGCCAGCACCATGTCCGGCACAGATACGCAGTATTTT,CASTMSGTDTQYF
TRBV14,many,.,TRBJ2-3,TGTGCCAGCAGCCAGATGGGGCGGGGGCCAGCAGATACGCAGTATTTT,CASSQMGRGPADTQYF
TRBV20-1,many,.,TRBJ1-2,TGCAGTGCTAGAGGGGGTGGGGGCGGCTACACCTTC,CSARGGGGGYTF
TRBV7-2,many,.,TRBJ2-1,TGTGCCAGCAGCAGCACGGGCAATGAGCAGTTCTTC,CASSSTGNEQFF
TRBV5-1,few,.,TRBJ2-3,TGCGCCAGCAGCTTGTCGGGCAGACTCACAGATACGCAGTATTTT,CASSLSGRLTDTQYF
TRBV5-6,many,TRBD1,TRBJ1-2,TGTGCCAGCAGCCGGCGTGGACAGGGGAAAATAGATGGCTACACCTTC,CASSRRGQGKIDGYTF
TRBV20-1,.,TRBD1,TRBJ1-1,TGCAGTGCACCTTCGACAGGGCGAACGAACACTGAATCTTTCTTT,CSAPSTGRTNTESFF
TRBV11-2,.,.,TRBJ1-1,TGTGCCAGCAGCTTAGTATTCACAGCCCGCGCGGACACTGAAGCTTTCTTT,CASSLVFTARADTEAFF
TRBV5-1,few,TRBD2,TRBJ2-1,TGCGCCAGCAGTTATATAGCGGGGGACGAGCAGTTCTTC,CASSYIAGDEQFF
TRBV7-6,many,.,TRBJ1-4,TGTGCCAGCTCGGAAGAAAAACTGTTTTTT,CASSEEKLFF
TRBV5-1,many,TRBD2,TRBJ2-3,TGCGCCAGCAGCTTGGCCATGGCGGGGGGCACAGATACGCAGTATTTT,CASSLAMAGGTDTQYF
TRBV5-1,few,.,TRBJ1-5,TGCGCCAGCAGCTTCCTTGGGGGGTCGGAGCCCCAGCATTTT,CASSFLGGSEPQHF
TRBV9,many,TRBD2,TRBJ2-5,TGTGCCAGCAGCCTAGCGGGGCAGTCGACCCAGTACTTC,CASSLAGQSTQYF
TRBV5-1,many,TRBD1,TRBJ1-1,TGCGCCAGCAGCTTGATTTCAGGGGGCGATGATGAAGCTTTCTTT,CASSLISGGDDEAFF
TRBV29-1,many,.,TRBJ2-3,TGCAGCGTTGGCGACGATACGCAGTATTTT,CSVGDDTQYF
TRBV20-1,few,TRBD1,TRBJ1-6,TGCAGTGCTAGGGGACAGGGCTATAATTCACCCCTCCACTTT,CSARGQGYNSPLHF
TRBV4-3,many,.,TRBJ2-5,TGCGCCAGCAGCCAAGATCCCTTAGTCCGAGAGACCCAGTACTTC,CASSQDPLVRETQYF
TRBV5-1,few,.,TRBJ1-2,TGCGCCAGCAGCTTGGCCGAGGGCACCGAGTATGGCTACACCTTC,CASSLAEGTEYGYTF
TRBV5-4,many,.,TRBJ2-5,TGTGCCAGCAGCCCCCAGGGGGGGCAAGAGACCCAGTACTTC,CASSPQGGQETQYF
TRBV5-4,few,.,TRBJ2-5,TGTGCCAGCAGCCCCGAGTGGGGCTCACAAGAGACCCAGTACTTC,CASSPEWGSQETQYF
TRBV5-1,many,TRBD1,TRBJ1-3,TGCGCCAGCAGCTTGGGGGACAGGGACAACACCATATATTTT,CASSLGDRDNTIYF
TRBV6-2/TRBV6-3,many,TRBD1,TRBJ2-5,TGTGCCAGCAGTTCGGACAGGAAAGCATTAGAGACCCAGTACTTC,CASSSDRKALETQYF
TRBV29-1,few,TRBD2,TRBJ2-3,TGCAGCGTTAGGACTAGCGGCACAGATACGCAGTATTTT,CSVRTSGTDTQYF
TRBV6-2/TRBV6-3,few,.,TRBJ2-3,TGTGCCAGCGCTACGGATACGCAGTATTTT,CASATDTQYF
TRBV7-2,few,.,TRBJ1-6,TGTGCCAGCAGCGCGGGACGGGCGTCGTATTCACCCCTCCACTTT,CASSAGRASYSPLHF
TRBV4-2,many,.,TRBJ1-2,TGTGCCAGCAGCCAAGTACTAGGGGAGGGGTATGGCTACACCTTC,CASSQVLGEGYGYTF
TRBV12-3/TRBV12-4,.,.,TRBJ2-3,TGTGCCAGCAGTCCAATGATACTCAGCGCGAATTTT,CASSPMILSANF